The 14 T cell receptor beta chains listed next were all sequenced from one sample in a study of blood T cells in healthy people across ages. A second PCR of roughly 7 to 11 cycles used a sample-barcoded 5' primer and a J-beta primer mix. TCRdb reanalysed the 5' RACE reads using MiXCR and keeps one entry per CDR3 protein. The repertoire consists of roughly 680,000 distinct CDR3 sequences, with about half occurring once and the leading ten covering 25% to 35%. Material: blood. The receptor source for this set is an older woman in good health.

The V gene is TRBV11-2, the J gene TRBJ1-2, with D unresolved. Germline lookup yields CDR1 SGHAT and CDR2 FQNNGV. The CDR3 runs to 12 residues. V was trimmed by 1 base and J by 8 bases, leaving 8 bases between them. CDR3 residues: CASSLGVMGYTF. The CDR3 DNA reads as TGTGCCAGCAGCTTAGGTGTAATGGGCTACACCTTC.

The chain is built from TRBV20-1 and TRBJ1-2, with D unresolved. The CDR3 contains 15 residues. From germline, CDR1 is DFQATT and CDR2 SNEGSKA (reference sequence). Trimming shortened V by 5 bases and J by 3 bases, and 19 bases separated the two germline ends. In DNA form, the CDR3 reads TGCAGTGCTTATGACACAACGCCTATGGACTATGGCTACACCTTC. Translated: CSAYDTTPMDYGYTF.

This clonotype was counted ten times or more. The CDR3, as DNA: TGTGCCAGCAGCGTAGATACTAGCGGCCAAGAGACCCAGTACTTC. Protein: CASSVDTSGQETQYF. V is TRBV9 and J is TRBJ2-5; 8 bases map to TRBD2. CDR3 length: 15 amino acids. The V segment lost 0 bases and the J segment 1 base; nucleotides outside the gene matches: 2. From germline, CDR1 is SGDLS and CDR2 YYNGEE.

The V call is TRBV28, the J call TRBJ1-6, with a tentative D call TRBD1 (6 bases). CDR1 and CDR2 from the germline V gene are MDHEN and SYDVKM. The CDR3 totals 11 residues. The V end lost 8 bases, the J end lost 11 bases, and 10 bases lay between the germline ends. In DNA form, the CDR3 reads TGTGCCAGCGGCAACAGGGCACCCCTCCACTTT. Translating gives CASGNRAPLHF.

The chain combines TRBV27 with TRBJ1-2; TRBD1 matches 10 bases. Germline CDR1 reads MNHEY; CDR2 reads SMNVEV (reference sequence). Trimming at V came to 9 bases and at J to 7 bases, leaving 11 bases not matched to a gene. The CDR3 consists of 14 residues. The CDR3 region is CARTNRDRGCGYTF. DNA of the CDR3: TGTGCCAGAACAAACCGGGACAGGGGATGTGGCTACACCTTC.

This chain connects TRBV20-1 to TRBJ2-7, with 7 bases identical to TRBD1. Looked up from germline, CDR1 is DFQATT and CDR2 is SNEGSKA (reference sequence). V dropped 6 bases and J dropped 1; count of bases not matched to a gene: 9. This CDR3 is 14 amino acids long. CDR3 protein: CSASRDRGSYEQYF. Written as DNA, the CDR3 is TGCAGTGCATCCCGGGACAGAGGATCCTACGAGCAGTACTTC.

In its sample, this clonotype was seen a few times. CDR3: CATLRTGSTDTQYF. In DNA, the CDR3 is TGTGCCACCCTCCGGACAGGGAGCACAGATACGCAGTATTTT. The chain carries TRBV27 and TRBJ2-3, with TRBD1 matching over 8 bases. This CDR3 has 14 residues. The V gene's germline CDR1 is MNHEY and CDR2 SMNVEV (reference sequence). The ends lost 10 bases at V and 0 bases at J; junction bases unmatched: 6.

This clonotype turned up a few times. The CDR3 sequence: CASRWTRAYNEQFF. The CDR3 DNA reads TGTGCCAGCAGATGGACCCGGGCCTACAATGAGCAGTTCTTC. The chain uses TRBV28 and TRBJ2-1; D ambiguous. V gave up 6 bases and J gave up 2 bases, with 11 bases separating them. The V gene's germline CDR1 is MDHEN and CDR2 SYDVKM. The CDR3 runs 14 residues.

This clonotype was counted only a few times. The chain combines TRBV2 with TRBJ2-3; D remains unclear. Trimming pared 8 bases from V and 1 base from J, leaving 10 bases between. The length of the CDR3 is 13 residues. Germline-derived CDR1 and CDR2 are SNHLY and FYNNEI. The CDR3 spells CASGEVGTDTQYF. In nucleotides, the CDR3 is TGTGCCAGCGGAGAGGTGGGCACAGATACGCAGTATTTT.

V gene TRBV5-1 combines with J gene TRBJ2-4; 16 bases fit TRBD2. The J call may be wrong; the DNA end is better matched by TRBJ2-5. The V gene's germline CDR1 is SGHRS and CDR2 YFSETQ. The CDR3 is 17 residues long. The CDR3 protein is CASSPGTSGRALETQYF. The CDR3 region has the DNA TGCGCCAGCAGCCCGGGGACTAGCGGGAGGGCCCTGGAGACCCAGTACTTC.

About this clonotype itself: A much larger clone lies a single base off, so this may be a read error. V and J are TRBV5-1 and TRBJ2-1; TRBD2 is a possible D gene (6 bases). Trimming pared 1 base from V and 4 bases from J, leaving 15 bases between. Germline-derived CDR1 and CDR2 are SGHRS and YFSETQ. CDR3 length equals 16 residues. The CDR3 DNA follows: TGCGCCAGCAGCTTGACAGTTCGGGACTTTTACAATGAGCAGTTCTTC. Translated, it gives CASSLTVRDFYNEQFF.

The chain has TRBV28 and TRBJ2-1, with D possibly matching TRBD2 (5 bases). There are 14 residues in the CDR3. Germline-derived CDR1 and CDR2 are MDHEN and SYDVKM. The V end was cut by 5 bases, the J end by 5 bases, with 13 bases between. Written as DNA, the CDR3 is TGTGCCAGCAGTCCTAGAGGGATACACAATGAGCAGTTCTTC. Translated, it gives CASSPRGIHNEQFF.

The CDR3 spells CASSWSADTEAFF. Here the CDR3 DNA reads TGTGCCAGCTCATGGTCGGCGGACACTGAAGCTTTCTTT. This sequence joins TRBV18 and TRBJ1-1; D unclear. Trimming pared 5 bases from V and 3 bases from J, leaving 10 bases between. Germline lookup yields CDR1 KGHSH and CDR2 LQKENI. The CDR3 has 13 residues.

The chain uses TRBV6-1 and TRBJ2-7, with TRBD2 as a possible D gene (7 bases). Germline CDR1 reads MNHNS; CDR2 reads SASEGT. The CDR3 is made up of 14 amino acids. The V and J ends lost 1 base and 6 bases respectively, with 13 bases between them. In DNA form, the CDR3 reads TGTGCCAGCAGTGAAGGCCGGGGGGCGGTCGAGCAGTACTTC. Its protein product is CASSEGRGAVEQYF.